This T cell receptor (beta chain) was identified during a study of regulatory T cells in long-lasting Graves disease. Sequencing libraries for TCR beta were prepared with iRepertoire HTBI primers and Arm-PCR of CDR3 regions. One entry per CDR3 protein, called by TCRdb with MiXCR from the multiplex PCR reads. The sample holds some 370,000 distinct CDR3 sequences, 12% seen once. Germline assignment: CDR1 SGHVS and CDR2 FQNEAQ. The V end was cut by 5 bases, the J end by 7 bases, with 24 bases between. The CDR3 sequence is 17 residues long. Time point meaning: newly diagnosed GD, antithyroid drugs for less than 3 months. With RNA extracted from PBMCs as input, the TCR library was made. This same sample was also taken into another study, of T cells in Graves' hyperthyroidism and ophthalmopathy.

The material sequenced was peripheral blood mononuclear cells (PBMCs), taken at new diagnosis, from a patient treated with antithyroid drugs. This sequence originates from a woman aged 18-30 years with Graves disease. The V and J genes are TRBV7-8 and TRBJ1-5, with TRBD1 as a possible D gene (5 bases). CDR3 nucleotides: TGTGCCAGCAGCGCGCGTCCGGGACCTACCAAGGCCCAGCCCCAGCATTTT. Protein: CASSARPGPTKAQPQHF.